Here is one T cell receptor beta chain with its context. The antigen is not known. This entry comes from a study of somatic mutations in cytotoxic T cells in rheumatoid arthritis. In the study overall: Flow sorting yielded some V beta antibody-stained T-cell populations at nearly 100% purity, among them V beta1+ cells sequenced for TCRB.

The V end was cut by 6 bases, the J end by 5 bases, with 13 bases between. The germline V gene encodes CDR1 MNHNS and CDR2 SASEGT. CDR3 length: 13 residues. Study conclusions and caveats: Between rheumatoid arthritis patients and age-matched healthy controls, CD8+ T-cell clonality showed no significant difference. There were about an eighth of the 65 patients in whom the largest CD8+ clone exceeded 20% of CD8+ cells.

Original analysis: Matching between patient CD8+ clones larger than 1% and published virus-specific TCRB sequences was rare. The data were produced by immunoSEQ multiplex PCR, yet TCRdb's version contains in-frame clones alone and is incomplete. D and trimming come from the DNA, and the V and J calls and clone size come from that table. This table has 5,000 or so clones, around 73% appearing once. The TCR originated in an adult with rheumatoid arthritis. J is TRBJ1-1 and V is TRBV6-1, with a weak D call TRBD1 (5 bases). Sequencing was performed on CD8+ T cells sorted from blood. CDR3 sequence: CASRVMGGTEAFF. As DNA, the CDR3 is TGTGCCAGCAGGGTAATGGGGGGGACTGAAGCTTTCTTT.